The rows below give T cell receptor beta chains drawn from one sample of a study of cytomegalovirus exposure and HLA in healthy donors. Sequencing used immunoSEQ multiplex PCR; TCRdb keeps in-frame clones, though not all of them. The table has 250,000 or so clones, around 87% seen once. The sequenced sample consisted of PBMCs. The receptors originated from a man aged 18 to 29 in good health and CMV-seronegative. Each CDR3 is given with its conserved first and last residue. D genes are given only for firm matches. Expanded clones get a size class; other rows say once, few or many, or leave the size out.

TRBD2 | TRBJ2-3 | - | TRBV28 | CASSPLGRGGSDTQYF | TGTGCCAGCAGCCCTCTTGGACGGGGGGGGTCGGATACGCAGTATTTT
TRBD2 | TRBJ2-7 | - | TRBV7-2 | CASSASSGNEQYF | TGTGCCAGCAGTGCGAGTAGCGGGAACGAGCAGTACTTC
- | TRBJ1-2 | - | TRBV4-2 | CASSPLGRGNYGYTF | TGTGCCAGCAGCCCATTGGGCAGGGGAAACTATGGCTACACCTTC
- | TRBJ2-7 | - | TRBV23-1 | CASSQEYDRLVQFSYEQYF | TGCGCCAGCAGTCAAGAATATGACAGACTCGTACAATTCTCCTACGAGCAGTACTTC
TRBD2 | TRBJ2-1 | - | TRBV6-1 | CASSEEAGVSEQFF | TGTGCCAGCAGTGAAGAAGCGGGAGTGTCTGAGCAGTTCTTC
- | TRBJ2-7 | - | TRBV4-1 | CASSQDGETYSNLYEQYF | TGCGCCAGCAGCCAAGACGGGGAGACATACTCAAATCTCTACGAGCAGTACTTC
- | TRBJ2-7 | - | TRBV7-2 | CASSPNGGWYEQYF | TGTGCCAGCAGCCCAAACGGGGGTTGGTACGAGCAGTACTTC
- | TRBJ2-3 | - | TRBV25-1 | CASSEGGLGADTDTQYF | TGTGCCAGCAGTGAAGGGGGCCTAGGAGCGGACACAGATACGCAGTATTTT
- | TRBJ2-1 | - | TRBV4-3 | CASARVDLGEQFF | TGCGCCAGCGCGAGGGTAGATCTAGGTGAGCAGTTCTTC
TRBD1 | TRBJ2-7 | - | TRBV6-6 | CASRTGNYEQYF | TGTGCCAGTAGGACAGGGAACTACGAGCAGTACTTC
TRBD1 | TRBJ1-4 | - | TRBV7-8 | CASSFGQGGEKLFF | TGTGCCAGCAGCTTTGGACAGGGTGGTGAAAAACTGTTTTTT
TRBD2 | TRBJ2-7 | - | TRBV15 | CATSRPGTSGRRRREQYF | TGTGCCACCAGCAGACCCGGGACTAGCGGGAGGCGGCGAAGGGAGCAGTACTTC
TRBD2 | TRBJ2-3 | once | TRBV30 | CAWSSSWVAGEDTQYF | TGTGCCTGGAGTTCGTCGTGGGTAGCGGGAGAAGATACGCAGTATTTT
TRBD1 | TRBJ2-1 | - | TRBV9 | CASSVGDRAYNEQFF | TGTGCCAGCAGCGTAGGGGACAGGGCCTACAATGAGCAGTTCTTC
- | TRBJ1-3 | - | TRBV6-5 | CASSVGQSSGNTIYF | TGTGCCAGCAGTGTCGGACAGAGCTCTGGAAACACCATATATTTT
- | TRBJ2-7 | - | TRBV30 | CAGGQYEQYF | TGTGCCGGCGGCCAATACGAGCAGTACTTC
TRBD1 | TRBJ1-5 | few | TRBV19 | CASSPQGAGQPQHF | TGTGCCAGTAGTCCCCAGGGGGCCGGACAGCCCCAGCATTTT
TRBD2 | TRBJ2-3 | few | TRBV5-4 | CASSAQREGNTQYF | TGTGCCAGCAGCGCGCAGCGGGAGGGAAATACGCAGTATTTT
TRBD2 | TRBJ2-1 | - | TRBV6-5 | CASSPRTSPRQFF | TGTGCCAGCAGTCCGCGGACTAGCCCGAGACAGTTCTTC
TRBD2 | TRBJ2-7 | - | TRBV5-1 | CASSPWTSAHEQYF | TGCGCCAGCAGCCCGTGGACTAGCGCCCACGAGCAGTACTTC
TRBD1 | TRBJ2-3 | - | TRBV11-3 | CASSQTGNPTDTQYF | TGTGCCAGCAGCCAGACAGGGAACCCCACAGATACGCAGTATTTT
- | TRBJ1-2 | - | TRBV6-1 | CASSQTATYGYTF | TGTGCCAGCAGCCAGACAGCTACTTATGGCTACACCTTC
- | TRBJ2-7 | once | TRBV18 | CASSTGAQTYEQYF | TGTGCCAGCTCGACGGGAGCCCAGACCTACGAGCAGTACTTC
- | TRBJ1-2 | once | TRBV28 | CASSLMGQGPNYGYTF | TGTGCCAGCAGTCTTATGGGACAAGGTCCGAACTATGGCTACACCTTC
TRBD2 | TRBJ2-7 | - | TRBV2 | CASRRESDEQYF | TGTGCCAGCAGGCGGGAGTCGGATGAGCAGTACTTC
- | TRBJ1-4 | - | TRBV11-2 | CASRRGLGTNEKLFF | TGTGCCAGCAGACGAGGTCTGGGAACTAATGAAAAACTGTTTTTT
- | TRBJ2-1 | - | TRBV4-2 | CASSPRVNNEQFF | TGTGCCAGCAGCCCCCGGGTGAACAATGAGCAGTTCTTC
- | TRBJ1-4 | - | TRBV11-2 | CASSPSGGGNEKLFF | TGTGCCAGCAGCCCTTCGGGAGGGGGTAATGAAAAACTGTTTTTT
TRBD2 | TRBJ2-3 | - | TRBV5-1 | CASSLPPVAGHGKFTQYF | TGCGCCAGCAGCCTACCCCCAGTAGCGGGCCATGGGAAGTTTACGCAGTATTTT
- | TRBJ2-7 | - | TRBV4-1 | CASSQERGYEQYF | TGCGCCAGCAGCCAAGAACGGGGGTACGAGCAGTACTTC
- | TRBJ1-2 | - | TRBV6-1 | CASKAVTNYGYTF | TGTGCCAGCAAGGCGGTAACTAACTATGGCTACACCTTC
- | TRBJ1-6 | - | TRBV28 | CASSSTTVNSPLHF | TGTGCCAGCAGTTCAACGACAGTCAATTCACCCCTCCACTTT
- | TRBJ1-1 | - | TRBV10-2 | CASSDSGLGDTEAFF | TGCGCCAGCAGTGACTCGGGACTCGGCGACACTGAAGCTTTCTTT
TRBD1 | TRBJ1-4 | - | TRBV5-1 | CASSQGQGAEKLFF | TGCGCCAGCAGCCAGGGACAGGGCGCGGAAAAACTGTTTTTT
TRBD1 | TRBJ2-4 | - | TRBV5-1 | CASSPGTVKNIQYF | TGCGCCAGCAGCCCCGGGACAGTCAAAAACATTCAGTACTTC